Listed here is a single T cell receptor (beta chain). Its target is unknown. This sample was taken from a study of T cell repertoires in cytomegalovirus infection. A single record per CDR3 protein comes from TCRdb applying MiXCR to the reads. This table holds 110,000 or so distinct CDR3 sequences, over 25% found once. The V end lost 0 bases, the J end lost 6 bases, and 9 bases lay between the germline ends. Germline V gene lookup returns CDR1 SGHNT and CDR2 YYREEE (reference sequence). The CDR3 runs to 13 residues. The TCR originated in a human donor in good health (CMV status not recorded). Some clones in this sample may be carry-over from other donors' samples. The sample in question was CD8+ T cells from cultured PBMCs, obtained from culture after CMV antigen stimulation. This rearrangement joins TRBV5-4 to TRBJ1-1, with D unclear. The CDR3 sequence is CASSLAQGAEAFF. The DNA of the CDR3 is TGTGCCAGCAGCTTGGCCCAAGGTGCTGAAGCTTTCTTT.